Shown below are 9 T cell receptor beta chains from a single sample sequenced in a study of cytomegalovirus exposure and HLA in healthy donors. PCR was performed using 60 Vbeta and 13 Jbeta primers. The protocol was immunoSEQ multiplex PCR, while the TCRdb copy is restricted to in-frame clones and leaves out a portion. The repertoire holds 150,000 to 200,000 clones, with less than 90% as singletons. The specimen sequenced was PBMCs. The receptors derive from a male donor in good health and CMV-seropositive.

The V gene is TRBV5-1, the J gene TRBJ2-5; no definite D call. CDR3 length: 13 amino acids. V was clipped by 5 bases and J by 3 bases, with 11 bases between them. Germline V lookup: CDR1 SGHRS, CDR2 YFSETQ. The CDR3 loop reads CASRLSREETQYF. CDR3 DNA: TGCGCCAGCAGACTATCACGGGAAGAGACCCAGTACTTC.

This clone was observed a handful of times. The gene calls are TRBV7-2 and TRBJ2-7; perhaps TRBD1 as D (5 bases). The CDR3 covers 14 residues. V lost 2 bases and J lost 3, with 11 bases in between. Germline V CDR1 and CDR2: SGHTA, FQGNSA. The CDR3 DNA reads TGTGCCAGCAGCTTATCGGACAAGAACTACGAGCAGTACTTC. As protein: CASSLSDKNYEQYF.

The chain combines TRBV19 with TRBJ2-7, with 9 bases fitting TRBD2. The germline V gene encodes CDR1 LNHDA and CDR2 SQIVND (reference sequence). The CDR3 spans 15 residues. Trimming at V came to 3 bases and at J to 5 bases, leaving 8 bases not matched to a gene. CDR3 bases: TGTGCCAGTAGTATTATCCTAGCGGGACGACACGAGCAGTACTTC. Residues: CASSIILAGRHEQYF.

This chain links TRBV7-2 with TRBJ2-1; 11 bases fit TRBD1. This CDR3 region has 17 residues. V was pared by 5 bases and J by 6 bases, with 12 bases of the junction left unmatched. Germline V gene data show CDR1 as SGHTA and CDR2 as FQGNSA. CDR3 in DNA: TGTGCCAGCAGCCACCCGGCCGGGACAGGGGGTTTCAATGAGCAGTTCTTC. Its protein product is CASSHPAGTGGFNEQFF.

The DNA for the CDR3 is TGTGCCAGCAGCTTAGAAGGGGCGGGGCAGCCCCAGCATTTT. It specifies CASSLEGAGQPQHF. The chain uses TRBV7-2 and TRBJ1-5; possibly TRBD1 for D (5 bases). Trimming left V 1 base short and J 7 bases short, with 11 bases between. This CDR3 is 14 amino acids long. Germline CDR1 is SGHTA and CDR2 is FQGNSA.

The V and J genes are TRBV14 and TRBJ2-7; 9 positions match TRBD1. The V and J ends lost 3 bases and 1 base, in that order; junction bases with no gene match: 4. The CDR3 sequence is 15 residues long. Looked up from germline, CDR1 is SGHDN and CDR2 is FVKESK. CDR3 loop: CASSHSGTGSYEQYF. The CDR3 DNA follows: TGTGCCAGCAGCCACTCCGGGACAGGGTCCTACGAGCAGTACTTC.

The rearrangement joins TRBV25-1 to TRBJ1-1; D is possibly TRBD1 (6 bases). The CDR3 loop spans 18 amino acids. The germline gives CDR1 MGHDK, CDR2 SYGVNS. V lost 7 bases, J lost 3 bases, and 27 bases lay in between. The DNA of the CDR3 is TGTGCCAGCAAAAAGACCCCAATGATAGCAGGGGATCACACTGAAGCTTTCTTT. It yields the protein CASKKTPMIAGDHTEAFF.

The rearrangement links TRBV27 to TRBJ2-1; 13 bases map to TRBD2. The CDR3 totals 16 residues. From germline, CDR1 is MNHEY and CDR2 SMNVEV (reference sequence). Unmatched junction bases numbered 7, after V lost 5 bases and J lost 6 bases. In DNA, the CDR3 is TGTGCCAGCAGTCCCCGGACTAGCGGGAGATTCAATGAGCAGTTCTTC. Translation gives CASSPRTSGRFNEQFF.

The chain recombines TRBV5-8 with TRBJ2-5; 7 nucleotides line up with TRBD1. The J call may be incorrect, as the DNA end agrees better with TRBJ2-7. This CDR3 is built from 14 residues. Per germline, CDR1 SGHTS and CDR2 YDEGEE. The CDR3 region is CASSLGTEAYEQYF. The CDR3 coding sequence is TGTGCCAGCAGCTTAGGGACAGAGGCCTACGAGCAGTACTTC.